This T cell receptor (beta chain) was recorded in a study of blood T cell repertoires in COVID-19. About the study: Specimens from acute and convalescent COVID-19 originated in the United States, Italy and Spain.

Some clones are missing from TCRdb's copy, which holds only in-frame ones; the method was immunoSEQ multiplex PCR. This sample carries roughly 380,000 clones, approximately 87% of them seen once, and the ten largest clones take about 1.5%. Participants were aged roughly 18 to 100 years from 20 to 30 US areas. The source is a man younger than 45 who had recovered from COVID-19. Sequencing input: PBMCs or T cells enriched from blood (not recorded which).

CDR3 sequence: CASSQDGTGNGNTIYF. CDR3 nucleotides: TGCGCCAGCAGCCAAGACGGGACAGGGAACGGAAACACCATATATTTT. The chain joins TRBV5-1 to TRBJ1-3, with TRBD1 matching over 9 bases. After removal of 4 bases from V and 4 bases from J, the junction contained 9 bases not matched to a gene. CDR1 is SGHRS, CDR2 YFSETQ, per germline. The length of the CDR3 is 16 residues.